A single TCR beta chain is shown here with its context. Antigen: not known. These data come from a study of cytomegalovirus exposure and HLA in healthy donors. The wider study: The roughly 700 first-cohort repertoires shared a platform with the approximately 110 validation repertoires, as reported in a later analysis.

Using immunoSEQ multiplex PCR, the repertoire was profiled, and TCRdb retains in-frame clones only, with some absent. The sample consists of 150,000 to 180,000 clones, about 88% of them appearing once. Findings of the study overall: Accounts indicate the classifier identified cytomegalovirus status with strong specificity and sensitivity. Subsequent analysis of the approximately 110 validation repertoires found a tendency for first-cohort TCR clusters to co-occur.

The receptor's source is a man aged 18 to 29 in good health and CMV-seropositive. The sequenced material came from PBMCs.

CDR3 region: CASSFSGGELNEQFF. DNA for the CDR3: TGTGCCAGCAGCTTTAGCGGGGGGGAACTAAATGAGCAGTTCTTC. The chain links TRBV9 to TRBJ2-1; 11 bases map to TRBD2. This CDR3 is 15 amino acids long. Trimming cost V 4 bases and J 7 bases; bases outside gene matches: 7. Germline lookup yields CDR1 SGDLS and CDR2 YYNGEE.